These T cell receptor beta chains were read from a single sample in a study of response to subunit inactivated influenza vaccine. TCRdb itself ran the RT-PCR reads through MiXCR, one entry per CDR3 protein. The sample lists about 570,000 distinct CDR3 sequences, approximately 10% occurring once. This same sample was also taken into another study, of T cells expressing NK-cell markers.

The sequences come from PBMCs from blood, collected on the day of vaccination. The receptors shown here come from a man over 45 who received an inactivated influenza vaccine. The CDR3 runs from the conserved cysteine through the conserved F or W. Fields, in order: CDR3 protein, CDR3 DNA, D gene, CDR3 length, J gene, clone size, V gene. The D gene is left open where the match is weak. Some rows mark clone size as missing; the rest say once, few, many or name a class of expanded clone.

CDR3aa: CAWKVAGAYNEQFF
CDR3nt: TGTGCCTGGAAGGTGGCAGGAGCCTACAATGAGCAGTTCTTC
d_gene: -
len: 14
j_gene: TRBJ2-1
abundance: -
v_gene: TRBV30

CDR3aa: CASRTTGGRRQETQYF
CDR3nt: TGCGCCAGCCGGACGACAGGGGGAAGGAGGCAAGAGACCCAGTACTTC
d_gene: TRBD1
len: 16
j_gene: TRBJ2-5
abundance: few
v_gene: TRBV10-2

CDR3aa: CSAGTDRANYGYTF
CDR3nt: TGCAGTGCTGGAACGGACCGAGCTAACTATGGCTACACCTTC
d_gene: -
len: 14
j_gene: TRBJ1-2
abundance: many
v_gene: TRBV20-1

CDR3aa: CASSLTGVRNQPQHF
CDR3nt: TGCGCCAGCAGCTTGACAGGGGTACGTAATCAGCCCCAGCATTTT
d_gene: TRBD1
len: 15
j_gene: TRBJ1-5
abundance: many
v_gene: TRBV5-1

CDR3aa: CASRPQDPAGELFF
CDR3nt: TGTGCCAGCAGGCCCCAGGATCCCGCCGGGGAGCTGTTTTTT
d_gene: -
len: 14
j_gene: TRBJ2-2
abundance: few
v_gene: TRBV12-3/TRBV12-4

CDR3aa: CASSSIRNTGGNEQFF
CDR3nt: TGCGCCAGCAGCTCGATCCGCAACACAGGGGGCAATGAGCAGTTCTTC
d_gene: TRBD1
len: 16
j_gene: TRBJ2-1
abundance: many
v_gene: TRBV5-1

CDR3aa: CSARDGTGDRETQYF
CDR3nt: TGCAGTGCTAGAGATGGGACAGGGGATCGAGAGACCCAGTACTTC
d_gene: TRBD1
len: 15
j_gene: TRBJ2-5
abundance: many
v_gene: TRBV20-1

CDR3aa: CSAGALQGGQYF
CDR3nt: TGCAGTGCTGGAGCTTTACAGGGAGGGCAGTACTTC
d_gene: -
len: 12
j_gene: TRBJ2-7
abundance: -
v_gene: TRBV20-1

CDR3aa: CSAVTGGEETQYF
CDR3nt: TGCAGTGCTGTGACAGGGGGTGAGGAGACCCAGTACTTC
d_gene: TRBD1
len: 13
j_gene: TRBJ2-5
abundance: few
v_gene: TRBV20-1

CDR3aa: CASSPGTRVVSTDTQYF
CDR3nt: TGTGCCAGCAGTCCCGGGACTAGGGTTGTGAGCACAGATACGCAGTATTTT
d_gene: TRBD2
len: 17
j_gene: TRBJ2-3
abundance: -
v_gene: TRBV12-3/TRBV12-4

CDR3aa: CASSQLPQGNTGELFF
CDR3nt: TGCGCCAGCAGCCAACTGCCACAGGGGAATACCGGGGAGCTGTTTTTT
d_gene: TRBD1
len: 16
j_gene: TRBJ2-2
abundance: many
v_gene: TRBV4-1

CDR3aa: CASQPRTGGWGKKLFF
CDR3nt: TGTGCCAGCCAGCCGAGGACAGGGGGTTGGGGGAAAAAACTGTTTTTT
d_gene: TRBD1
len: 16
j_gene: TRBJ1-4
abundance: few
v_gene: TRBV28

CDR3aa: CASSWWRDLREQYF
CDR3nt: TGTGCCAGCAGTTGGTGGCGCGACCTACGGGAGCAGTACTTC
d_gene: -
len: 14
j_gene: TRBJ2-7
abundance: -
v_gene: TRBV6-2/TRBV6-3

CDR3aa: CATSDPSAPGQETQYF
CDR3nt: TGTGCCACCAGTGACCCTTCAGCGCCGGGCCAAGAGACCCAGTACTTC
d_gene: -
len: 16
j_gene: TRBJ2-5
abundance: -
v_gene: TRBV24-1

CDR3aa: CSVPRQGINYGYTF
CDR3nt: TGCAGCGTACCCAGACAGGGCATCAACTATGGCTACACCTTC
d_gene: TRBD1
len: 14
j_gene: TRBJ1-2
abundance: many
v_gene: TRBV29-1

CDR3aa: CASSTHSTPVPYNEQFF
CDR3nt: TGTGCCAGCAGCACACACTCGACCCCGGTCCCCTACAATGAGCAGTTCTTC
d_gene: -
len: 17
j_gene: TRBJ2-1
abundance: few
v_gene: TRBV11-2

CDR3aa: CASSLRQNQETQYF
CDR3nt: TGTGCCAGCAGCTTAAGACAGAACCAAGAGACCCAGTACTTC
d_gene: -
len: 14
j_gene: TRBJ2-5
abundance: many
v_gene: TRBV7-9

CDR3aa: CACSTIPGGRMPLADTQYF
CDR3nt: TGTGCCTGCAGCACGATCCCCGGCGGGCGGATGCCCTTGGCAGATACGCAGTATTTT
d_gene: -
len: 19
j_gene: TRBJ2-3
abundance: -
v_gene: TRBV21-1

CDR3aa: CAMTTGPTTDTQYF
CDR3nt: TGTGCCATGACGACAGGCCCAACAACAGATACGCAGTATTTT
d_gene: -
len: 14
j_gene: TRBJ2-3
abundance: many
v_gene: TRBV10-3

CDR3aa: CSVEDADRNYGYTF
CDR3nt: TGCAGCGTTGAAGACGCCGACAGAAACTATGGCTACACCTTC
d_gene: -
len: 14
j_gene: TRBJ1-2
abundance: few
v_gene: TRBV29-1

CDR3aa: CASTPPGSGTGELFF
CDR3nt: TGTGCCAGCACCCCCCCTGGTAGCGGGACCGGGGAGCTGTTTTTT
d_gene: TRBD2
len: 15
j_gene: TRBJ2-2
abundance: -
v_gene: TRBV6-2/TRBV6-3

CDR3aa: CASRNARGTGELFF
CDR3nt: TGCGCCAGCAGAAACGCTCGGGGGACCGGGGAGCTGTTTTTT
d_gene: -
len: 14
j_gene: TRBJ2-2
abundance: few
v_gene: TRBV4-1

CDR3aa: CASSEEGLTKDTQYF
CDR3nt: TGTGCCAGCAGTGAAGAAGGACTGACGAAAGATACGCAGTATTTT
d_gene: -
len: 15
j_gene: TRBJ2-3
abundance: few
v_gene: TRBV2

CDR3aa: CASSLTRYEQFF
CDR3nt: TGTGCCAGCAGTTTAACTCGATATGAGCAGTTCTTC
d_gene: -
len: 12
j_gene: TRBJ2-1
abundance: few
v_gene: TRBV27

CDR3aa: CASSQGGTSFAGELFF
CDR3nt: TGTGCCAGCAGCCAAGGAGGGACTAGTTTCGCCGGGGAGCTGTTTTTT
d_gene: TRBD2
len: 16
j_gene: TRBJ2-2
abundance: -
v_gene: TRBV4-2

CDR3aa: CSAPLAGWGDAQYF
CDR3nt: TGCAGTGCCCCACTAGCGGGGTGGGGTGATGCGCAGTATTTT
d_gene: TRBD2
len: 14
j_gene: TRBJ2-3
abundance: -
v_gene: TRBV20-1

CDR3aa: CATSSGQGVNTEAFF
CDR3nt: TGTGCCACCAGCAGTGGACAGGGGGTGAACACTGAAGCTTTCTTT
d_gene: TRBD1
len: 15
j_gene: TRBJ1-1
abundance: -
v_gene: TRBV15

CDR3aa: CATRQGAAGANVLTF
CDR3nt: TGCGCCACCCGACAGGGGGCGGCTGGGGCCAACGTCCTGACTTTC
d_gene: TRBD1
len: 15
j_gene: TRBJ2-6
abundance: -
v_gene: TRBV5-1

CDR3aa: CASSQDSGGQPQHF
CDR3nt: TGTGCCAGCAGCCAAGATTCAGGGGGTCAGCCCCAGCATTTT
d_gene: TRBD1
len: 14
j_gene: TRBJ1-5
abundance: few
v_gene: TRBV4-2

CDR3aa: CASSRTSGVTGELFF
CDR3nt: TGCGCCAGCAGCCGGACTAGCGGGGTTACCGGGGAGCTGTTTTTT
d_gene: TRBD2
len: 15
j_gene: TRBJ2-2
abundance: few
v_gene: TRBV4-1

CDR3aa: CASRPRGVTKNIQYF
CDR3nt: TGTGCCAGCAGACCCCGAGGGGTTACCAAAAACATTCAGTACTTC
d_gene: -
len: 15
j_gene: TRBJ2-4
abundance: -
v_gene: TRBV5-6

CDR3aa: CSATGWGSSLATNTEAFF
CDR3nt: TGCAGTGCTACTGGTTGGGGCTCTTCTCTCGCAACGAACACTGAAGCTTTCTTT
d_gene: -
len: 18
j_gene: TRBJ1-1
abundance: -
v_gene: TRBV20-1

CDR3aa: CASSLWHSGNTIYF
CDR3nt: TGCGCCAGCAGCTTGTGGCACTCTGGAAACACCATATATTTT
d_gene: -
len: 14
j_gene: TRBJ1-3
abundance: many
v_gene: TRBV5-1

CDR3aa: CASSQDLRGGYNEQFF
CDR3nt: TGCGCCAGCAGCCAAGATCTTCGGGGGGGATACAATGAGCAGTTCTTC
d_gene: TRBD2
len: 16
j_gene: TRBJ2-1
abundance: few
v_gene: TRBV4-3

CDR3aa: CAISGGTSEINEQFF
CDR3nt: TGTGCCATCAGTGGGGGGACTAGCGAAATCAATGAGCAGTTCTTC
d_gene: TRBD2
len: 15
j_gene: TRBJ2-1
abundance: many
v_gene: TRBV10-3

CDR3aa: CASSFSYSGTGGITYQETQYF
CDR3nt: TGTGCCAGCAGTTTCTCCTACTCCGGGACAGGGGGAATAACGTACCAAGAGACCCAGTACTTC
d_gene: TRBD1
len: 21
j_gene: TRBJ2-5
abundance: few
v_gene: TRBV27